The clone carrying this T cell receptor beta chain occurred a few times. What it recognizes is unknown. This entry is derived from a study of blood T cells in healthy people across ages. Sample-barcoded 5' priming and a J-beta primer mix drove a second PCR of roughly 7 to 11 cycles. The authors tagged each cDNA molecule using a template-switch adaptor with 12 random nucleotides. TCRdb re-derived calls from the 5' RACE reads in MiXCR, one entry per CDR3 protein. The sample lists roughly 790,000 distinct CDR3 sequences, about 40% occurring once. Study findings and constraints: Naive and antigen-experienced cells were not separated, limiting conclusive comparison. Comparison with aged donors showed that long-lived donors had more naive CD4+ cells and higher diversity.

The sample taken for sequencing was blood. The source of this sequence is a woman aged 55 to 70 in good health.

The DNA for the CDR3 is TGTGCCAGCAGCAAAGCGGGGGACAGGGTCCTACCCGAGCAGTACTTC. It is translated as CASSKAGDRVLPEQYF. V is TRBV21-1 and J is TRBJ2-5; whether TRBD1, the table's D call, matches the DNA was not checked. The J call may be incorrect, as the DNA end agrees better with TRBJ2-7. TRBV21-1 is a documented pseudogene. The CDR3 loop spans 16 amino acids.